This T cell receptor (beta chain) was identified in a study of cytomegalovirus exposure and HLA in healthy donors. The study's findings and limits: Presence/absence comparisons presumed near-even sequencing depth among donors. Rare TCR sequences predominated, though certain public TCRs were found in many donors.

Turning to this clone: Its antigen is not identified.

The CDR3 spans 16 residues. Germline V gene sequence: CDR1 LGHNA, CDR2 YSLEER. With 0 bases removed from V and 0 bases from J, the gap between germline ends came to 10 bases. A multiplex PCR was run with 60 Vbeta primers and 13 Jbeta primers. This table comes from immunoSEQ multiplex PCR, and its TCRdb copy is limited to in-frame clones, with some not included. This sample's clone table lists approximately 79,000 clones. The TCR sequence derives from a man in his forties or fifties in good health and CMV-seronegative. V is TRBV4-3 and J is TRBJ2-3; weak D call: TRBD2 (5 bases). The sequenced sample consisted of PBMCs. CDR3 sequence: CASSQDGGHSTDTQYF. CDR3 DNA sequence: TGCGCCAGCAGCCAAGATGGAGGCCACAGCACAGATACGCAGTATTTT.